This T cell receptor (beta chain) was recorded in a study of blood T cell repertoires in COVID-19. Original methodology: Reference gene primers were amplified, and this amplification served to estimate nucleated cell counts. Profiled with immunoSEQ multiplex PCR; TCRdb holds only in-frame clones, not every one. The V and J calls and clone size come from that table; D and trimming were worked out from the DNA. The sample lists 150,000 to 200,000 clones, approximately 85% occurring once. V shed 5 bases, J shed 8 bases, and the junction held 20 bases outside the gene matches. CDR1 and CDR2 (germline): MDHEN, SYDVKM. The CDR3 is made up of 18 amino acids.

Sequencing input: peripheral blood. The TCR comes from a man aged 55-75 years with acute or convalescent COVID-19. The chain is built from TRBV28 and TRBJ1-2; 10 nucleotides match TRBD1. The DNA for the CDR3 is TGTGCCAGCAGTCCGACCGGGACAGGGGCCGTCGGGGGACGGGGCTACACCTTC. This gives the protein CASSPTGTGAVGGRGYTF.